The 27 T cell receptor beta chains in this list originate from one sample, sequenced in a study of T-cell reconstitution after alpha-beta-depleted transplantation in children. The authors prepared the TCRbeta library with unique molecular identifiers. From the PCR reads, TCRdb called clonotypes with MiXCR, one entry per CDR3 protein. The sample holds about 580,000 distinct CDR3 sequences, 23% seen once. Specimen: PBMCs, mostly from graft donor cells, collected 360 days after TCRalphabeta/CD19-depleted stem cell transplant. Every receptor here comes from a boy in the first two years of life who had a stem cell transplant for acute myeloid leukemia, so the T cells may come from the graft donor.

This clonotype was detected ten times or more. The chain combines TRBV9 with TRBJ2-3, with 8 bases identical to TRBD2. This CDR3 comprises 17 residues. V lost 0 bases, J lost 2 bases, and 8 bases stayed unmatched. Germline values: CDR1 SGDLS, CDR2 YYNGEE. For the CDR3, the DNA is TGTGCCAGCAGCGTAGAAGGGGGGCGGGGGGCCACAGATACGCAGTATTTT. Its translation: CASSVEGGRGATDTQYF.

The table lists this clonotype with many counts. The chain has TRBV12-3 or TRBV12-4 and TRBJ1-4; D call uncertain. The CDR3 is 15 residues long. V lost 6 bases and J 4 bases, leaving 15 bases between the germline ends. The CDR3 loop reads CASSITRLLNEKLFF. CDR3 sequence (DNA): TGTGCCAGCAGCATAACCAGGCTACTTAATGAAAAACTGTTTTTT.

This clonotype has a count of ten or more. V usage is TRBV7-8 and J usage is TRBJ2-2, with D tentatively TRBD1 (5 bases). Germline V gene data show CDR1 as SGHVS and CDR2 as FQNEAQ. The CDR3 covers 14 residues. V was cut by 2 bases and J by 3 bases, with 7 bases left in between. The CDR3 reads CASSLSRDTGELFF. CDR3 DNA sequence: TGTGCCAGCAGCTTAAGCAGGGACACCGGGGAGCTGTTTTTT.

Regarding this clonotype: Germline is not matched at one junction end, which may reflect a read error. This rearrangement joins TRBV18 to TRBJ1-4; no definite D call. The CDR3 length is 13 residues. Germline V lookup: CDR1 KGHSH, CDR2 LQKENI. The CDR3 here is CASSRGTDEKLFF. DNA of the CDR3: TGTGCCAGCTCACGGGGAACTGATGAAAAACTGTTTTTT.

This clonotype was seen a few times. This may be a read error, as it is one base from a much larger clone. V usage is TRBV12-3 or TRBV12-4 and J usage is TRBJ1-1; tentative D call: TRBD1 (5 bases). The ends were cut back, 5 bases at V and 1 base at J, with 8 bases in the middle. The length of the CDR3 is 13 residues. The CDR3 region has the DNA TGTGCCAGCAGTCGGGGGACGAACACTGAAGCTTTCTTT. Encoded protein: CASSRGTNTEAFF.

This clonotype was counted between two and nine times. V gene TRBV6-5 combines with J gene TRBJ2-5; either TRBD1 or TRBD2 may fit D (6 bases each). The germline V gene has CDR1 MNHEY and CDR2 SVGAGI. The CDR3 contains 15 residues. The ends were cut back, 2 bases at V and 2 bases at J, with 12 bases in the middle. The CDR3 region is CASSYRGHKQETQYF. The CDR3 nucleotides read TGTGCCAGCAGTTACCGGGGGCATAAGCAAGAGACCCAGTACTTC.

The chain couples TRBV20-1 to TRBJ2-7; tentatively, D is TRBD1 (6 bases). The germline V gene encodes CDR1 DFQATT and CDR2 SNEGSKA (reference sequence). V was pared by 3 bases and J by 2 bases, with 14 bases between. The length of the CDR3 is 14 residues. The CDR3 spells CSASPTGFTYEQYF. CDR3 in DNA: TGCAGTGCTAGCCCGACAGGCTTCACCTACGAGCAGTACTTC.

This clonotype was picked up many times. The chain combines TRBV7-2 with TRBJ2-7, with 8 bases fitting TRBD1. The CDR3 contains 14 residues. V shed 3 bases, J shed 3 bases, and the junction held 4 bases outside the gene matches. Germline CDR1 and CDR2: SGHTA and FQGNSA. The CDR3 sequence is CASSLGGQGYEQYF. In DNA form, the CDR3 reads TGTGCCAGCAGCTTGGGCGGACAGGGCTACGAGCAGTACTTC.

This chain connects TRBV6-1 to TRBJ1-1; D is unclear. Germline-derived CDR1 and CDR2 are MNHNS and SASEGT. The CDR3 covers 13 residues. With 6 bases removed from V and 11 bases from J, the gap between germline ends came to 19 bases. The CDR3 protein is CASRDPRVQVAFF. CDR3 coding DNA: TGTGCCAGCAGGGATCCCAGAGTTCAAGTGGCTTTCTTT.

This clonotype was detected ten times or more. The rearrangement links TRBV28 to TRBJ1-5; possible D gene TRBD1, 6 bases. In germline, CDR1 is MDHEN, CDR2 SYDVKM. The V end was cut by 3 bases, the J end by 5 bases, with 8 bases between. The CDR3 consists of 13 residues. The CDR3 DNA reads TGTGCCAGCAGTTTTCAGGGGCATCAGCCCCAGCATTTT. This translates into CASSFQGHQPQHF.

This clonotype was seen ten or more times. The CDR3, as DNA: TGTGCCAGCAGTCAGGGCTGGGGTCAGCCCCAGCATTTT. This encodes CASSQGWGQPQHF. The chain employs TRBV12-3 or TRBV12-4 and TRBJ1-5; D may be TRBD1 (5 bases). V was pared by 5 bases and J by 6 bases, with 11 bases between. The CDR3 spans 13 residues.

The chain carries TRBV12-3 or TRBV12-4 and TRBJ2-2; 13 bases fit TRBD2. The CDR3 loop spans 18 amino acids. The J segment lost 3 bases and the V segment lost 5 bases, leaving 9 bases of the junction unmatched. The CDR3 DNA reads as TGTGCCAGCAGTATCAGGACTAGCGGGGGTCCTTACACCGGGGAGCTGTTTTTT. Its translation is CASSIRTSGGPYTGELFF.

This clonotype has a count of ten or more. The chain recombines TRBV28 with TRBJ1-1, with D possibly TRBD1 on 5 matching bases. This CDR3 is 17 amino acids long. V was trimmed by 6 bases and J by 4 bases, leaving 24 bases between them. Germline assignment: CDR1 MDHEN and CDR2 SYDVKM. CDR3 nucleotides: TGTGCCAGCAGGAACCCCTGGGCGGGGGAAGGAGGCACTGAAGCTTTCTTT. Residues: CASRNPWAGEGGTEAFF.

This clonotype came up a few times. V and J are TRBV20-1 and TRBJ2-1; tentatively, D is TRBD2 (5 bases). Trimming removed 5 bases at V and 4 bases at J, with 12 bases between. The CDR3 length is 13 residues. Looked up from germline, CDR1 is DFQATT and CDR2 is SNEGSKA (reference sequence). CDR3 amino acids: CSAHVGRYNEQFF. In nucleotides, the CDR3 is TGCAGTGCTCACGTGGGGAGATACAATGAGCAGTTCTTC.

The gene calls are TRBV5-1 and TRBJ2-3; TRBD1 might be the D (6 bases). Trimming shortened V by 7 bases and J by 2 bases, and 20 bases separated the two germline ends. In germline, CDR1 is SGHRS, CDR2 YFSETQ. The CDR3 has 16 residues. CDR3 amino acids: CASVQGVFRATDTQYF. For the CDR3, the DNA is TGCGCCAGCGTACAGGGAGTATTTAGGGCCACAGATACGCAGTATTTT.

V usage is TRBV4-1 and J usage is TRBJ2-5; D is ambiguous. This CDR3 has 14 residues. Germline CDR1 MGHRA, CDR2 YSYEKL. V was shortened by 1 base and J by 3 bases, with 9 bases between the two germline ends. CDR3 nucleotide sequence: TGCGCCAGCAGCCAAGTGCTCCACGAAGAGACCCAGTACTTC. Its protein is CASSQVLHEETQYF.

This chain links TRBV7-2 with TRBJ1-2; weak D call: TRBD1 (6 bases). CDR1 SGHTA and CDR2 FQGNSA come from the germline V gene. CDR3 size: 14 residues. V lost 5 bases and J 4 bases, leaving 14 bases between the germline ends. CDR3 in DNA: TGTGCCAGCAGCCGATCTACAGGGAGCTATGGCTACACCTTC. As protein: CASSRSTGSYGYTF.

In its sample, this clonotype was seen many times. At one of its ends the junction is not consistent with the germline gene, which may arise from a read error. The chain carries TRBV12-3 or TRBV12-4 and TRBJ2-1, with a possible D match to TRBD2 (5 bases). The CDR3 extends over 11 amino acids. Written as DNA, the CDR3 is TGCGCCAGCAGCTTGAGGGATGAGCAGTTCTTC. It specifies CASSLRDEQFF.

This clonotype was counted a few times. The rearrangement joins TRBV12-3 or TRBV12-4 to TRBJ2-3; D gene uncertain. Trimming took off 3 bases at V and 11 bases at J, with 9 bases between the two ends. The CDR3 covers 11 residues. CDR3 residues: CASSFSVEQYF. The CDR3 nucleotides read TGTGCCAGCAGTTTTAGTGTGGAGCAGTATTTT.

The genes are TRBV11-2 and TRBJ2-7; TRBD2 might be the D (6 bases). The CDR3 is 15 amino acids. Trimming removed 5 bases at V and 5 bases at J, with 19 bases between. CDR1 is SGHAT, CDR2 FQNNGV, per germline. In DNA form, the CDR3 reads TGTGCCAGCAGCCCGCCGGGACTTCCCCGGCACGAGCAGTACTTC. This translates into CASSPPGLPRHEQYF. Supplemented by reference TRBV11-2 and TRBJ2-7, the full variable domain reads EAGVAQSPRYKIIEKRQSVAFWCNPISGHATLYWYQQILGQGPKLLIQFQNNGVVDDSQLPKDRFSAERLKGVDSTLKIQPAKLEDSAVYLCASSPPGLPRHEQYFGPGTRLTVT.

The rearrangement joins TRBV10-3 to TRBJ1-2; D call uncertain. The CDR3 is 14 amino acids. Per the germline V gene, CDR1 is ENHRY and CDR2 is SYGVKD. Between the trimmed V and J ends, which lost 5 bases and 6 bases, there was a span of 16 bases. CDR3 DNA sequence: TGTGCCATCAGTCCTTCCGAAGAGAGGGATGGCTACACCTTC. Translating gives CAISPSEERDGYTF.

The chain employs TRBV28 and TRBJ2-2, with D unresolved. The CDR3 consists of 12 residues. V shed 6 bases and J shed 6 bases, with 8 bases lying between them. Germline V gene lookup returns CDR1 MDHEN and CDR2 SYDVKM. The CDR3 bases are TGTGCCAGCAGCACTGACTCCGGGGAGCTGTTTTTT. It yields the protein CASSTDSGELFF.

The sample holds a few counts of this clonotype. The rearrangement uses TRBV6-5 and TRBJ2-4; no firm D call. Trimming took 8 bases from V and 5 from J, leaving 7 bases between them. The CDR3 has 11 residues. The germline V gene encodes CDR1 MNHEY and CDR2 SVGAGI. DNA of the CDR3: TGTGCCAGCGCGGTTGAAAACATTCAGTACTTC. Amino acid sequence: CASAVENIQYF.

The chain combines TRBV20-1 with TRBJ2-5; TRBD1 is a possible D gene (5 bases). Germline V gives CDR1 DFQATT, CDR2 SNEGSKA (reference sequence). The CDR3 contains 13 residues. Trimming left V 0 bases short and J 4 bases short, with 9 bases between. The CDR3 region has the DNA TGCAGTGCTAGAGAGGTTCAGGGAGAGACCCAGTACTTC. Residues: CSAREVQGETQYF.

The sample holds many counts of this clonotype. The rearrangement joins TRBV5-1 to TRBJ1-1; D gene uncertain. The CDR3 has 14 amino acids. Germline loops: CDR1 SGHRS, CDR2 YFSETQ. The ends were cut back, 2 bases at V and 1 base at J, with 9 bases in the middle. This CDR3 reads CASSLGTQNTEAFF. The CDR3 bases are TGCGCCAGCAGCTTAGGAACCCAGAACACTGAAGCTTTCTTT.

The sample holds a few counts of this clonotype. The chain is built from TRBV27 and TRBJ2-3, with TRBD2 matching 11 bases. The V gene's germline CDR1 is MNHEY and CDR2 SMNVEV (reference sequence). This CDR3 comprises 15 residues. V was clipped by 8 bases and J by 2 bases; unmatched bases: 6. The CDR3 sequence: CASGPSGGPTDTQYF. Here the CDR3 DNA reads TGTGCCAGCGGCCCTAGCGGGGGGCCCACAGATACGCAGTATTTT.

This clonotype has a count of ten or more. CDR3 region: CASSLNREADTQYF. CDR3 sequence (DNA): TGTGCCAGCAGTTTAAACAGGGAGGCAGATACGCAGTATTTT. The chain employs TRBV12-3 or TRBV12-4 and TRBJ2-3, with D possibly being TRBD1 or TRBD2 (6 bases each). The CDR3 length is 14 residues. V was trimmed by 2 bases and J by 4 bases, leaving 10 bases between them.